This TCR beta chain was identified in a study of identical twins. Findings and limits, study-wide: In drawing conclusions, the study used cross-sectional statistical analysis and did not follow the same donors.

This clonotype has more than one count but fewer than ten. No antigen is known for it. From germline, CDR1 is SGHDT and CDR2 YYEEEE. The CDR3 covers 16 residues. V dropped 3 bases and J dropped 5; count of bases not matched to a gene: 4. All donors were healthy Caucasians. Each CDR3 protein is one row after TCRdb ran MiXCR on the 5' RACE reads. The data show fewer than 350,000 distinct CDR3 sequences, 6.5% to 9.5% seen once. Another study also made use of these data, one on yellow fever vaccine responses in identical twins.

Sequences were obtained from memory (CD45RO+) T cells sorted from blood. The chain combines TRBV5-6 with TRBJ2-3; 15 bases match TRBD2. This TCR came from a woman between 18 and 30 years old in good health. The CDR3 sequence is CASSSRTSGRGDTQYF. The CDR3 DNA reads as TGTGCCAGCAGCTCGCGGACTAGCGGGAGGGGAGATACGCAGTATTTT.